This record covers a single TCR beta chain. The CDR3 runs 12 residues. CDR1 and CDR2 from the germline V gene are KGHSH and LQKENI. The V gene lost 4 bases and the J gene lost 2 bases, with 5 bases spanning the gap. Documented treatment: roughly 20 received Ad26.COV2.S at low or high dose, single or two shots; about 5 received placebo; per-sample allocation not given. Day 63 after the first injection of vaccine or placebo was the sampling time. The sample belongs to a study of Ad26.COV2.S vaccination and SARS-CoV-2 variants. Method: immunoSEQ multiplex PCR; TCRdb's copy keeps in-frame clones and lacks some. The sample holds hundreds of thousands of clones; about 88% are singletons and the top ten take less than 4%.

The receptor's source is a person between 18 and 65 years old who received the Ad26.COV2.S COVID-19 vaccine or a placebo. This specimen consisted of peripheral blood, obtained in a trial of Ad26.COV2.S vaccine versus placebo. This chain links TRBV18 with TRBJ1-2; D uncertain. The CDR3 reads CASSLQNYGYTF. Here the CDR3 DNA reads TGTGCCAGCTCACTACAGAACTATGGCTACACCTTC.